The 9 T cell receptor beta chains below come from one sample, sequenced in a study of blood T cell repertoires in COVID-19. The assay was immunoSEQ multiplex PCR, and TCRdb's table has in-frame clones only and misses some. This sample carries about 54,000 clones, roughly 86% of them seen once, and the ten largest clones take about 3.6%. The specimen was peripheral blood. These receptors all stem from a man aged 35 to 55 with COVID-19, enrolled during active disease.

V is TRBV7-9 and J is TRBJ2-6; no clear D gene. The CDR3 is made up of 15 amino acids. CDR1 is SEHNR, CDR2 FQNEAQ, per germline (reference sequence). With 5 bases removed from V and 0 bases from J, the gap between germline ends came to 8 bases. This chain's CDR3 is CASSLGSSGANVLTF. The DNA for the CDR3 is TGTGCCAGCAGCCTCGGTAGCTCTGGGGCCAACGTCCTGACTTTC.

The gene calls are TRBV6-1 and TRBJ2-3; 14 bases match TRBD2. The J segment lost 4 bases and the V segment lost 2 bases, leaving 5 bases of the junction unmatched. This CDR3 contains 17 residues. Germline values: CDR1 MNHNS, CDR2 SASEGT. The CDR3 DNA reads TGTGCCAGCAGTGAATCTGGACTAGCGGGAGGTCCAGATACGCAGTATTTT. Its protein product is CASSESGLAGGPDTQYF.

The chain carries TRBV3-1 (or the pseudogene TRBV3-2) and TRBJ1-5; 9 bases line up with TRBD1. The CDR3 runs to 15 residues. V lost 4 bases to trimming and J lost 3 bases; unmatched junction nucleotides: 4. The germline CDR1 and CDR2 sequences are LGHDT and YNNKEL (reference sequence). The CDR3 nucleotides are TGTGCCAGCAGCCTGACAGGGGGGCTCAATCAGCCCCAGCATTTT. Translating it yields CASSLTGGLNQPQHF.

The chain uses TRBV21-1 and TRBJ1-5. TRBV21-1 is a known pseudogene. The CDR3 has 17 residues. The CDR3 bases are TGTGCCAGCAGCCTTAAAGGTGGAGGTGAGGGCAATCAGCCCCAGCATTTT. Its protein product is CASSLKGGGEGNQPQHF.

The chain carries TRBV2 and TRBJ1-2; possible D gene TRBD1, 5 bases. Between the trimmed V and J ends, which lost 6 bases and 0 bases, there was a span of 11 bases. Germline V gene lookup returns CDR1 SNHLY and CDR2 FYNNEI. The CDR3 consists of 14 residues. DNA of the CDR3: TGTGCCAGCAGGGCGGGAGGGGCTAACTATGGCTACACCTTC. Translation gives CASRAGGANYGYTF.

The chain employs TRBV7-9 and TRBJ1-2; D gene ambiguous. Per germline, CDR1 SEHNR and CDR2 FQNEAQ (reference sequence). The V gene lost 5 bases and the J gene lost 2 bases, with 12 bases spanning the gap. CDR3 size: 14 residues. CDR3 nucleotide sequence: TGTGCCAGCAGCGCCGGAGGGCAAAACTATGGCTACACCTTC. Translation: CASSAGGQNYGYTF.

Only a few counts were recorded for this clone. The chain links TRBV27 to TRBJ2-1, with D tentatively TRBD1 (6 bases). Trimming cost V 5 bases and J 8 bases, with 16 bases left between them. Germline V gene data show CDR1 as MNHEY and CDR2 as SMNVEV (reference sequence). The length of the CDR3 is 14 residues. CDR3 amino acids: CASSPLDSRDEQFF. DNA for the CDR3: TGTGCCAGCAGTCCGTTGGACAGTAGGGATGAGCAGTTCTTC.

The chain has TRBV5-3 and TRBJ2-5; 7 bases fit TRBD1. TRBV5-3 is recorded as an ORF, its role being uncertain. With V trimmed by 4 bases and J by 5 bases, 2 bases remained unmatched. The CDR3 totals 12 residues. The chain's CDR3 is CARSQTGETQYF. Written as DNA, the CDR3 is TGTGCCAGAAGCCAGACAGGGGAGACCCAGTACTTC.

The chain recombines TRBV3-1 (or the pseudogene TRBV3-2) with TRBJ2-1; 11 bases map to TRBD2. The length of the CDR3 is 16 residues. CDR1 and CDR2 from the germline V gene are LGHDT and YNNKEL (reference sequence). J was trimmed by 4 bases and V by 1 base; bases with no gene match: 3. The CDR3 sequence: CASSQATSGMYNEQFF. The CDR3 DNA is TGTGCCAGCAGCCAAGCGACTAGCGGGATGTACAATGAGCAGTTCTTC.